A selection of T cell receptor beta chains follows, all from one sample in a study of T cells in Graves' hyperthyroidism and ophthalmopathy. Each CDR3 protein gets one entry after TCRdb re-called the multiplex PCR reads with MiXCR. The sample holds approximately 600,000 distinct CDR3 sequences, about 15% seen once. Input material: blood. These receptor sequences come from a woman aged 25-40 years with Graves' hyperthyroidism that later progressed to Graves' ophthalmopathy. Each CDR3 is given with its conserved first and last residue. D genes are given only for firm matches. The size entry is marked missing in some rows and otherwise reads once, few, many or a size class.

abundance | j_gene | d_gene | v_gene | CDR3aa | CDR3nt
- | TRBJ1-2 | TRBD1 | TRBV2 | CASSEAGTDYGYTF | TGTGCCAGCAGTGAAGCCGGGACAGATTATGGCTACACCTTC
many | TRBJ2-5 | TRBD1 | TRBV5-1 | CASSLRDRAETQYF | TGCGCCAGCAGCCTACGGGACAGGGCTGAGACCCAGTACTTC
- | TRBJ2-7 | TRBD2 | TRBV7-3 | CASSPRLAGVDEQYF | TGTGCCAGCAGCCCCCGGCTAGCGGGAGTCGATGAGCAGTACTTC
- | TRBJ2-7 | - | TRBV6-2/TRBV6-3 | CASERPDYEQYF | TGTGCCAGCGAGCGGCCCGACTACGAGCAGTACTTC
many | TRBJ2-3 | TRBD2 | TRBV20-1 | CSAPGLAADTQYF | TGCAGTGCTCCAGGACTAGCGGCAGATACGCAGTATTTT
many | TRBJ1-3 | - | TRBV10-3 | CAISEPRDRNTIYF | TGTGCCATCAGTGAACCTCGGGACAGAAACACCATATATTTT
- | TRBJ2-1 | - | TRBV20-1 | CSARKVGSYNEQFF | TGCAGTGCCAGAAAAGTCGGCTCCTACAATGAGCAGTTCTTC
- | TRBJ1-5 | TRBD1 | TRBV28 | CASLPKTGDNQPQHF | TGTGCCAGCCTACCAAAAACAGGGGACAATCAGCCCCAGCATTTT
many | TRBJ1-2 | - | TRBV6-9 | CASSYSSRTPYGYTF | TGTGCCAGCAGTTATTCCAGCCGGACACCCTATGGCTACACCTTC
many | TRBJ1-1 | - | TRBV12-5 | CASGLGLHAGEAFF | TGTGCTAGTGGCCTGGGCCTTCATGCGGGTGAAGCTTTCTTT
- | TRBJ1-4 | - | TRBV20-1 | CSARPGQELEKLFF | TGCAGTGCTAGGCCGGGCCAAGAACTCGAAAAACTGTTTTTT
few | TRBJ2-4 | - | TRBV6-1 | CASSQLREGNIQYF | TGTGCCAGCAGCCAGTTAAGAGAGGGAAACATTCAGTACTTC
many | TRBJ1-1 | - | TRBV7-9 | CASSLEGNVRGTEAFF | TGTGCCAGCAGCTTAGAGGGTAACGTTAGGGGGACTGAAGCTTTCTTT
- | TRBJ2-2 | - | TRBV6-1 | CASSEIGVGGGELFF | TGTGCCAGCAGTGAAATAGGGGTCGGGGGCGGGGAGCTGTTTTTT
many | TRBJ2-3 | - | TRBV15 | CATSRESPPDTQYF | TGTGCCACCAGCAGAGAAAGCCCGCCAGATACGCAGTATTTT
few | TRBJ1-1 | - | TRBV9 | CASSVEAGGYTEAFF | TGTGCCAGCAGCGTAGAAGCGGGGGGCTACACTGAAGCTTTCTTT
many | TRBJ2-3 | - | TRBV7-9 | CASSLRTVGDTQYF | TGTGCCAGCAGCCTCCGGACAGTCGGAGATACGCAGTATTTT
- | TRBJ2-7 | TRBD2 | TRBV5-1 | CASSRAGGSSEQYF | TGCGCCAGCAGCCGGGCGGGAGGGTCGTCCGAGCAGTACTTC
few | TRBJ2-1 | TRBD1 | TRBV20-1 | CSAPDRADSYNEQFF | TGCAGTGCTCCAGACAGGGCGGACTCCTACAATGAGCAGTTCTTC
many | TRBJ2-2 | - | TRBV2 | CASSRDATGELFF | TGTGCCAGCAGCCGGGACGCCACCGGGGAGCTGTTTTTT
many | TRBJ1-1 | - | TRBV29-1 | CSVRTGDTEAFF | TGCAGCGTCCGAACGGGGGACACTGAAGCTTTCTTT
many | TRBJ1-2 | - | TRBV27 | CASSRFGQNYGYTF | TGTGCCAGCAGCCGATTTGGACAGAACTATGGCTACACCTTC
many | TRBJ1-3 | - | TRBV12-3/TRBV12-4 | CASTRPGASGNTIYF | TGTGCCAGCACTAGACCGGGGGCCTCTGGAAACACCATATATTTT
- | TRBJ1-1 | - | TRBV6-1 | CASRSRDGPNTEAFF | TGTGCCAGCAGGTCCCGGGACGGCCCGAACACTGAAGCTTTCTTT
many | TRBJ1-1 | - | TRBV28 | CASSRAPARAFF | TGTGCCAGCAGCCGGGCCCCCGCGCGAGCTTTCTTT
few | TRBJ1-1 | TRBD1 | TRBV6-5 | CASSYSSHRGPFSEAFF | TGTGCCAGCAGTTACTCGTCTCACAGGGGGCCTTTTTCTGAAGCTTTCTTT
once | TRBJ2-1 | TRBD2 | TRBV7-9 | CASSLALGLAGYNEQFF | TGTGCCAGCAGCTTAGCGCTTGGGCTAGCGGGATACAATGAGCAGTTCTTC
few | TRBJ1-6 | - | TRBV14 | CASSQAGNSPLHF | TGTGCCAGCAGCCAAGCCGGGAATTCACCCCTCCACTTT
many | TRBJ2-4 | TRBD2 | TRBV7-2 | CASRAGGKLDIQYF | TGTGCCAGCAGGGCGGGGGGAAAGCTTGACATTCAGTACTTC
many | TRBJ1-2 | TRBD1 | TRBV7-9 | CASRLTDRAFLYGYTF | TGTGCCAGCAGACTTACGGACAGGGCTTTCCTCTATGGCTACACCTTC
- | TRBJ2-2 | TRBD1 | TRBV5-1 | CASSLGQDTGELFF | TGCGCCAGCAGCCTTGGACAGGACACCGGGGAGCTGTTTTTT
- | TRBJ2-3 | TRBD1 | TRBV3-1 | CASSQGATWGRKDTQYF | TGTGCCAGCAGTCAGGGGGCCACGTGGGGGCGGAAAGATACGCAGTATTTT
- | TRBJ2-3 | - | TRBV5-1 | CASSLGSSWTDTQYF | TGCGCCAGCAGCTTGGGTTCTAGCTGGACAGATACGCAGTATTTT
many | TRBJ1-4 | - | TRBV29-1 | CSVDRGTNEKLFF | TGCAGCGTTGACAGGGGCACTAATGAAAAACTGTTTTTT
- | TRBJ2-1 | TRBD2 | TRBV7-2 | CASSSPSGSGRGEQFF | TGTGCCAGCAGCTCGCCGTCGGGTAGCGGGAGAGGTGAGCAGTTCTTC
many | TRBJ1-1 | TRBD1 | TRBV9 | CASSAKGQMNTEAFF | TGTGCCAGCAGCGCGAAGGGACAGATGAACACTGAAGCTTTCTTT
many | TRBJ1-2 | - | TRBV30 | CAWSVSGWGPNYGYTF | TGTGCCTGGAGTGTATCCGGGTGGGGCCCTAACTATGGCTACACCTTC
many | TRBJ1-1 | - | TRBV12-3/TRBV12-4 | CASSILGAARGTEAFF | TGTGCCAGCAGTATCCTGGGGGCAGCCCGGGGCACTGAAGCTTTCTTT
- | TRBJ2-7 | TRBD1 | TRBV18 | CASSRPTGALHNEQYF | TGTGCCAGCTCAAGACCGACAGGGGCGCTCCACAACGAGCAGTACTTC
- | TRBJ1-5 | - | TRBV3-1 | CASSQEGGRSQPQHF | TGTGCCAGCAGCCAAGAGGGTGGTCGCAGTCAGCCCCAGCATTTT
many | TRBJ2-5 | - | TRBV30 | CAWANPGGAGLETQYF | TGTGCCTGGGCCAACCCGGGGGGCGCGGGGCTAGAGACCCAGTACTTC
- | TRBJ2-5 | TRBD2 | TRBV20-1 | CSARSGSQETQYF | TGCAGTGCCAGGAGCGGGAGTCAAGAGACCCAGTACTTC
- | TRBJ2-2 | - | TRBV5-5 | CASSFNPPGTGELFF | TGTGCCAGCAGCTTTAATCCTCCGGGCACCGGGGAGCTGTTTTTT
many | TRBJ2-6 | TRBD2 | TRBV2 | CASRRGGSGANVLTF | TGTGCCAGCAGGCGGGGGGGCTCTGGGGCCAACGTCCTGACTTTC
many | TRBJ1-6 | TRBD1 | TRBV20-1 | CSARDGTNRGSPLHF | TGCAGTGCTAGAGATGGAACCAACAGGGGATCACCCCTCCACTTT
many | TRBJ2-3 | - | TRBV5-1 | CASSGGELTDTQYF | TGCGCCAGCAGCGGCGGGGAACTCACAGATACGCAGTATTTT
many | TRBJ1-4 | - | TRBV28 | CASRATDQGGEKLFF | TGTGCCAGCCGCGCGACCGACCAAGGCGGTGAAAAACTGTTTTTT
many | TRBJ1-1 | - | TRBV10-3 | CAITTGGNTEAFF | TGTGCCATCACTACTGGGGGGAACACTGAAGCTTTCTTT
many | TRBJ2-7 | TRBD2 | TRBV11-2 | CASSSPSGRVYEQYF | TGTGCCAGCAGCTCCCCTAGCGGGCGCGTCTACGAGCAGTACTTC